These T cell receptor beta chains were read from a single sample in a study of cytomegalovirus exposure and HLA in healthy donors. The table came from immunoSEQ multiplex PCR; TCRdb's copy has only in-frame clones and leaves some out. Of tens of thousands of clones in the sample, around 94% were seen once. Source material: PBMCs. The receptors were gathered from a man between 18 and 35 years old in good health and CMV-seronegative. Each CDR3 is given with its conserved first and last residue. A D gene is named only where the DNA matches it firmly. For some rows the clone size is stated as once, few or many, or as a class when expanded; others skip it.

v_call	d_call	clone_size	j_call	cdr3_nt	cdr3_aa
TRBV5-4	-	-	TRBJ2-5	TGTGCCAGCAGCTTGGTAGGAGGGGAGACCCAGTACTTC	CASSLVGGETQYF
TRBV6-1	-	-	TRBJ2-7	TGTGCCAGCAGTTCGCTGCGCGAGCAGTACTTC	CASSSLREQYF
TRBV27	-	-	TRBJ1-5	TGTGCCAGCAGTTTATCTTTCAGGGGTTTGCATCAGCCCCAGCATTTT	CASSLSFRGLHQPQHF
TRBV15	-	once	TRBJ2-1	TGTGCCACCAGCCAACCCGACAGATACAATGAGCAGTTCTTC	CATSQPDRYNEQFF
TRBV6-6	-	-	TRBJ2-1	TGTGCCAGCAGGCCACCACTAGTCATGGGCGAGCAGTTCTTC	CASRPPLVMGEQFF
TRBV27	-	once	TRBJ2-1	TGTGCCAGCAGTTTTGTAAATGAGCAGTTCTTC	CASSFVNEQFF
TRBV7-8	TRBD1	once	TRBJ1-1	TGTGCCAGCAGCTTAGCTCGGGCTAGGGGGCTTATTCCAGAACCGAACACTGAAGCTTTCTTT	CASSLARARGLIPEPNTEAFF
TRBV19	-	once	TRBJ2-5	TGTGCCAGTAGTATGTCGGGGTGGAGGACCCAGTACTTC	CASSMSGWRTQYF
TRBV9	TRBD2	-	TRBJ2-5	TGTGCCAGCAGCGTAGGAGTAGACGTGGGAGGGCCGATTGTGACCCAGTACTTC	CASSVGVDVGGPIVTQYF
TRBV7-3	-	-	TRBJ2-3	TGTGCCAGCAGCTCACGGGGGACAGATACGCAGTATTTT	CASSSRGTDTQYF
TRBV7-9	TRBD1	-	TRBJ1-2	TGTGCCAGCAGCCCGCCGGGACAGAACTATGGCTACACCTTC	CASSPPGQNYGYTF
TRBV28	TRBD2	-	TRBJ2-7	TGTGCCAGCAGGATTAGCGGGACTACATACGAGCAGTACTTC	CASRISGTTYEQYF
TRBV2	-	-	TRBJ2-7	TGTGCCAGCAGTGAACACCCCGAGGTGTACGAGCAGTACTTC	CASSEHPEVYEQYF
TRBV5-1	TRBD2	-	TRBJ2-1	TGCGCCAGCGCTAGCGGGACGAGCAATGAGCAGTTCTTC	CASASGTSNEQFF
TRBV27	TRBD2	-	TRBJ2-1	TGTGCCAGCAAACCCCCCGGGACTAGCGGGAACAATGAGCAGTTCTTC	CASKPPGTSGNNEQFF
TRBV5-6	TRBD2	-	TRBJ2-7	TGTGCCAGCAGCAGGTCGGGGGGGCTATTTTACGAGCAGTACTTC	CASSRSGGLFYEQYF
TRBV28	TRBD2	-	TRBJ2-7	TGTGCCAGCAGCAATCTTGGACTAGCGGGAGGGGAGCAGTACTTC	CASSNLGLAGGEQYF
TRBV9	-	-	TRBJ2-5	TGTGCCAGCAGCCCCAGATCAGGGGAGGGGGGTCAAGAGACCCAGTACTTC	CASSPRSGEGGQETQYF
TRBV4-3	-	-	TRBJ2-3	TGCGCCAGCAGCCAAGATCCCGAATTTGGCGGGGGCACAGATACGCAGTATTTT	CASSQDPEFGGGTDTQYF
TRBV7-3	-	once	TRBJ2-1	TGTGCCAGCAGCTTATCCCTGGCTAGCTCCTACAATGAGCAGTTCTTC	CASSLSLASSYNEQFF
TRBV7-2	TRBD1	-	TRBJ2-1	TGTGCCAGCAGCTCCCGACAGGGCGGAAATGAGCAGTTCTTC	CASSSRQGGNEQFF
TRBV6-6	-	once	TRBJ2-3	TGTGCCAGCATGGCGCGTGGGGGGGATACGCAGTATTTT	CASMARGGDTQYF
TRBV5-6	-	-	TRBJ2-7	TGTGCCAGCAGCTTTCAGACCTACGAGCAGTACTTC	CASSFQTYEQYF
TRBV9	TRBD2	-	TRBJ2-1	TGTGCCAGCAGCGTACGAGCGGGAGAGGGAGAGCAGTTCTTC	CASSVRAGEGEQFF
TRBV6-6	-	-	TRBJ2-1	TGTGCCAGCAGTCCGTTGTATGAGCAGTTCTTC	CASSPLYEQFF
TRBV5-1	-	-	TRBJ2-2	TGCGCCAGCAGCTTGGCCGGGTTCGCGAACACCGGGGAGCTGTTTTTT	CASSLAGFANTGELFF
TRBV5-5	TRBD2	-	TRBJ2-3	TGTGCCAGCAGCTTTTTTAGCGGGATGGAGGATACGCAGTATTTT	CASSFFSGMEDTQYF
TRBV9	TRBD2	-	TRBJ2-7	TGTGCCAGCAGCGTAGGAACTAGCGGCACTAATGAGCAGTACTTC	CASSVGTSGTNEQYF
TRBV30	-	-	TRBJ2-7	TGTGCCTGGGCCAGCGTTAGTGGTAACGAGCAGTACTTC	CAWASVSGNEQYF
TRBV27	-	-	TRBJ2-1	TGTGCCAGCAGCCACCTCGGGGGCGGGGGAAGAGGAAGGGAGCAGTTCTTC	CASSHLGGGGRGREQFF
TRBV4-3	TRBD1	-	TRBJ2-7	TGCGCCAGCAGCCAAATCCGGGACAGCTTCTACGAGCAGTACTTC	CASSQIRDSFYEQYF
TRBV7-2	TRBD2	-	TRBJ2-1	TGTGCCAGCAGCTTTCGTGGCGTGGGACTAGCGGGACAAAATGAGCAGTTCTTC	CASSFRGVGLAGQNEQFF
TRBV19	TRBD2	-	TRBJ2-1	TGTGCCAGTAGTAGAGCGGGGAATAACAATGAGCAGTTCTTC	CASSRAGNNNEQFF
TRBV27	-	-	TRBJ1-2	TGTGCCAGCGCTGATGGGTCTAGAAGTCGTGGCTACACCTTC	CASADGSRSRGYTF
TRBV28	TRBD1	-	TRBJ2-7	TGTGCCAGCAGCCCGGGACAGGGAGCCTCCTACGAGCAGTACTTC	CASSPGQGASYEQYF
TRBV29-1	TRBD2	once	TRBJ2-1	TGCAGCGTTGAAGGACGGGGGAGGGCCTACAATGAGCAGTTCTTC	CSVEGRGRAYNEQFF
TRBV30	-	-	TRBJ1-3	TGTGCCTGGAACTCCCCGGGATCTGGAAACACCATATATTTT	CAWNSPGSGNTIYF
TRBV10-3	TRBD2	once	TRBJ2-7	TGTGCCATCAGTGGACTAGCGGGAGTGGACGAGCAGTACTTC	CAISGLAGVDEQYF
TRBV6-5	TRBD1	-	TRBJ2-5	TGTGCCAGCAGTTATTACAGGGGGCGAGAGACCCAGTACTTC	CASSYYRGRETQYF
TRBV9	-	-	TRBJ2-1	TGTGCCAGCAGCGTACCCCCCAGGGGTAACGCCAATGAGCAGTTCTTC	CASSVPPRGNANEQFF
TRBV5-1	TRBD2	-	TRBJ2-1	TGCGCCAGCAGCTTGGCCCTGGGACTAGCGGGGTTAAATGAGCAGTTCTTC	CASSLALGLAGLNEQFF
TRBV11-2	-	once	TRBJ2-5	TGTGCCAGCAGCTCAGGGGTAGCGGAGACCCAGTACTTC	CASSSGVAETQYF
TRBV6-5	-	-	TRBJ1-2	TGTGCCAGCAGTTCGTCCGGACTCAAACAGGGTGGCTACACCTTC	CASSSSGLKQGGYTF
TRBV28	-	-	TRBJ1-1	TGTGCCAGCTGTCCCCTTCGGGGGGCCGTCGACACTGAAGCTTTCTTT	CASCPLRGAVDTEAFF
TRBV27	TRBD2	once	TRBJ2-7	TGTGCCAGCGCACCCGGACTAGCGGTAACCTACGAGCAGTACTTC	CASAPGLAVTYEQYF
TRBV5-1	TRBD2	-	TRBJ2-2	TGCGCCAGCAGTTGGAGTGGAGCGGGAGTTTACACCGGGGAGCTGTTTTTT	CASSWSGAGVYTGELFF
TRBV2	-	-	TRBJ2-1	TGTGCCAGCAGTGATGGGGGGTCGGTACATGAGCAGTTCTTC	CASSDGGSVHEQFF
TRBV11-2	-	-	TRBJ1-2	TGTGCCAGCAGCTCGATCAGGACAGCAGCTAACTATGGCTACACCTTC	CASSSIRTAANYGYTF
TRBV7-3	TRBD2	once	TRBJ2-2	TGTGCCAGCAGCCCCCTCGGACTAGGTACGAACACCGGGGAGCTGTTTTTT	CASSPLGLGTNTGELFF
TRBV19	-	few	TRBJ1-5	TGTGCCAGTAATCTCTCGGGGGGTCAGCCCCAGCATTTT	CASNLSGGQPQHF